One sample yielded the 26 T cell receptor beta chains listed below, sequenced in a study of blood T cells in healthy people across ages. With a J-beta primer mix and a sample-barcoded 5' primer, a second PCR ran about 7 to 11 cycles. MiXCR, applied by TCRdb to the 5' RACE reads, yields one record per CDR3 protein. Of about 800,000 distinct CDR3 sequences in the sample, roughly 50% were seen once. Sequencing used blood. The receptors were gathered from a man aged 25-45 years in good health.

The gene calls are TRBV14 and TRBJ2-5; TRBD2 is a possible D gene (5 bases). CDR1 SGHDN and CDR2 FVKESK come from the germline V gene. The CDR3 extends over 14 amino acids. Between the trimmed V and J ends, which lost 9 bases and 0 bases, there was a span of 14 bases. This chain's CDR3 is CARGSPGNQETQYF. CDR3 nucleotides: TGTGCCAGGGGCTCCCCCGGGAACCAAGAGACCCAGTACTTC. The whole variable domain, filled in from reference TRBV14 and TRBJ2-5, reads EAGVTQFPSHSVIEKGQTVTLRCDPISGHDNLYWYRRVMGKEIKFLLHFVKESKQDESGMPNNRFLAERTGGTYSTLKVQPAELEDSGVYFCARGSPGNQETQYFGPGTRLLVL.

This clonotype was observed a few times. V is TRBV20-1 and J is TRBJ2-5; 7 bases are a match to TRBD1. The germline gives CDR1 DFQATT, CDR2 SNEGSKA (reference sequence). This CDR3 has 13 residues. V lost 4 bases, J lost 2 bases, and 4 bases stayed unmatched. The CDR3 loop reads CSATLQGQETQYF. CDR3 bases: TGCAGTGCTACCTTACAGGGGCAAGAGACCCAGTACTTC.

A few counts support this clonotype. The chain links TRBV29-1 to TRBJ2-3; TRBD1 matches 10 bases. The V gene's germline CDR1 is SQVTM and CDR2 ANQGSEA. After removal of 6 bases from V and 2 bases from J, the junction contained 5 bases not matched to a gene. This CDR3 contains 14 residues. The CDR3: CSVGQGTTTDTQYF. The CDR3 coding sequence is TGCAGCGTGGGACAGGGGACGACCACAGATACGCAGTATTTT.

The rearrangement uses TRBV28 and TRBJ2-4; unclear D gene. Trimming removed 7 bases from V and 9 bases from J, with 7 bases in between. The germline CDR1 and CDR2 sequences are MDHEN and SYDVKM. The CDR3 runs 10 residues. CDR3 loop: CASKIGIQYF. CDR3 coding DNA: TGTGCCAGCAAGATTGGCATTCAGTACTTC.

This clonotype was observed a few times. The chain uses TRBV28 and TRBJ2-1; weak D call: TRBD1 (6 bases). This CDR3 is 14 amino acids long. Looked up from germline, CDR1 is MDHEN and CDR2 is SYDVKM. Trimming removed 7 bases at V and 0 bases at J, with 10 bases between. CDR3 sequence (DNA): TGTGCCAGCAACTTACAGGGCTCCTACAATGAGCAGTTCTTC. Translated, it gives CASNLQGSYNEQFF.

This sequence joins TRBV6-1 and TRBJ2-2; possible D gene TRBD2, 5 bases. Germline lookup yields CDR1 MNHNS and CDR2 SASEGT. The V gene lost 10 bases and the J gene lost 6 bases, with 21 bases spanning the gap. The length of the CDR3 is 15 residues. In DNA, the CDR3 is TGTGCCACCCTCGAACGGCTGGTGCGGGCCGGGGAGCTGTTTTTT. Protein: CATLERLVRAGELFF.

The rearrangement joins TRBV10-1 to TRBJ1-2; weak D call: TRBD1 (6 bases). CDR3 length: 13 amino acids. Between the trimmed V and J ends, which lost 3 bases and 7 bases, there was a span of 12 bases. From germline, CDR1 is WNHNN and CDR2 SYGVQD (reference sequence). CDR3 residues: CASSDPGDAGYTF. CDR3 nucleotides: TGCGCCAGCAGTGACCCAGGGGATGCTGGCTACACCTTC.

This clonotype was detected many times. The chain joins TRBV20-1 to TRBJ1-5; D is unclear. The germline V gene has CDR1 DFQATT and CDR2 SNEGSKA (reference sequence). This CDR3 contains 12 residues. Trimming pared 6 bases from V and 3 bases from J, leaving 9 bases between. The CDR3 protein is CSALGDNQPQHF. In DNA, the CDR3 is TGCAGTGCCCTTGGGGACAATCAGCCCCAGCATTTT.

This chain links TRBV7-2 with TRBJ2-7; D ambiguous. CDR1 and CDR2 (germline): SGHTA, FQGNSA. The germline V and J ends were trimmed by 0 bases and 1 base, with 13 bases remaining between them. There are 16 residues in the CDR3. The CDR3 sequence is CASSLAGHQTSYEQYF. In DNA form, the CDR3 reads TGTGCCAGCAGCTTAGCGGGCCATCAAACGTCCTACGAGCAGTACTTC.

The rearrangement uses TRBV7-9 and TRBJ2-1; TRBD2 agrees at 9 bases. V was clipped by 5 bases and J by 8 bases; unmatched bases: 13. This CDR3 region has 16 residues. Germline lookup yields CDR1 SEHNR and CDR2 FQNEAQ (reference sequence). The CDR3 nucleotides are TGTGCCAGCAGCCCCCGGGCTAGCGGGAAGAACGATGAGCAGTTCTTC. Encoded protein: CASSPRASGKNDEQFF.

The chain recombines TRBV15 with TRBJ1-5; D might be TRBD1 (5 bases). The ends were cut back, 5 bases at V and 5 bases at J, with 10 bases in the middle. CDR1 LNHNV and CDR2 YYDKDF come from the germline V gene (reference sequence). The CDR3 is made up of 13 amino acids. In DNA, the CDR3 is TGTGCCACCAGCTTGGCCAGGGATCAGCCCCAGCATTTT. This sequence encodes CATSLARDQPQHF.

The sample holds a few counts of this clonotype. The V call is TRBV29-1, the J call TRBJ2-5, with D maybe TRBD2 (6 bases). There are 14 residues in the CDR3. Germline V gene data show CDR1 as SQVTM and CDR2 as ANQGSEA. The V end lost 6 bases, the J end lost 11 bases, and 25 bases lay between the germline ends. This CDR3 is CSVEISGSYNEQYF. The CDR3, as DNA: TGCAGCGTCGAAATTAGCGGTTCCTACAATGAGCAGTACTTC.

J is TRBJ2-1 and V is TRBV5-1; 7 nucleotides line up with TRBD2. CDR3 length equals 18 residues. CDR1 SGHRS and CDR2 YFSETQ come from the germline V gene. The trim removed 2 bases at V and 0 bases at J, leaving 11 bases unmatched. The CDR3 DNA sequence: TGCGCCAGCAGCTTCCCCAAAGAAGGCGGGAGCTCCTACAATGAGCAGTTCTTC. Its translation is CASSFPKEGGSSYNEQFF.

The chain links TRBV9 to TRBJ1-2; D gene ambiguous. The length of the CDR3 is 13 residues. The germline V and J ends were trimmed by 0 bases and 6 bases, with 9 bases remaining between them. Per germline, CDR1 SGDLS and CDR2 YYNGEE. The CDR3 coding sequence is TGTGCCAGCAGCGTAGGGGTAGCAAATGGCTACACCTTC. This gives the protein CASSVGVANGYTF.

This rearrangement joins TRBV6-5 to TRBJ2-3; a weak D match, TRBD1 (6 bases). The CDR3 is 14 residues long. The V and J ends lost 6 bases and 10 bases respectively, with 20 bases between them. Germline V lookup: CDR1 MNHEY, CDR2 SVGAGI. The CDR3 loop is CASRLTGTSDAQYF. The CDR3 nucleotides are TGTGCCAGCAGGCTAACAGGGACGTCCGATGCGCAGTATTTT.

This chain links TRBV5-1 with TRBJ2-7; D remains unclear. This CDR3 spans 13 amino acids. V gave up 5 bases and J gave up 3 bases, with 12 bases separating them. Germline CDR1 is SGHRS and CDR2 is YFSETQ. CDR3 nucleotide sequence: TGCGCCAGCAGGGGGTCTGATAACTACGAGCAGTACTTC. Protein product: CASRGSDNYEQYF.

The chain links TRBV9 to TRBJ1-2; D gene unclear. Germline V CDR1 and CDR2: SGDLS, YYNGEE. This CDR3 region has 13 residues. V was clipped by 3 bases and J by 5 bases, with 11 bases between them. In DNA form, the CDR3 reads TGTGCCAGCAGCGCGCCGGGCCCTTATGGCTACACCTTC. The encoded protein is CASSAPGPYGYTF.

The V gene is TRBV27, the J gene TRBJ2-1; 7 bases line up with TRBD1. This CDR3 comprises 14 residues. Losses at the gene ends were 4 bases for V and 8 bases for J; bases not matched to a gene: 8. Germline values: CDR1 MNHEY, CDR2 SMNVEV (reference sequence). The CDR3 coding sequence is TGTGCCAGCAGTTCAATCCTCGACAGGGATGAGCAGTTCTTC. This gives the protein CASSSILDRDEQFF.

DNA of the CDR3: TGTGCCAGCAGACCTCCGGGGCCTTCCAATCAGCCCCAGCATTTT. Encoded protein: CASRPPGPSNQPQHF. The rearrangement uses TRBV6-5 and TRBJ1-5, with D maybe TRBD1 (5 bases). CDR1 is MNHEY, CDR2 SVGAGI, per germline. V was trimmed by 6 bases and J by 3 bases, leaving 15 bases between them. The CDR3 contains 15 residues.

V is TRBV11-2 and J is TRBJ2-1, with D possibly matching TRBD1 (7 bases). The length of the CDR3 is 16 residues. V lost 5 bases and J 8 bases, leaving 22 bases between the germline ends. From germline, CDR1 is SGHAT and CDR2 FQNNGV. In DNA, the CDR3 is TGTGCCAGCAGCCTAAGACGGGACTCGCAGGGGGATGAGCAGTTCTTC. This translates into CASSLRRDSQGDEQFF.

V and J are TRBV20-1 and TRBJ1-2; D gene ambiguous. The CDR3 loop spans 13 amino acids. Germline CDR1 is DFQATT and CDR2 is SNEGSKA (reference sequence). Between the trimmed V and J ends, which lost 6 bases and 8 bases, there was a span of 19 bases. CDR3 DNA: TGCAGTGCCAGGACTGGGAGTTTGGGCGGCTACACCTTC. This gives the protein CSARTGSLGGYTF.

CDR3 sequence: CASSGLRGSYNEQFF. The CDR3 DNA follows: TGTGCCAGCAGTGGCCTCAGAGGCTCCTACAATGAGCAGTTCTTC. The chain joins TRBV2 to TRBJ2-1, with D hard to call. CDR1 is SNHLY, CDR2 FYNNEI, per germline. Deletions cut 4 bases from V and 0 bases from J, with 10 bases between. The CDR3 sequence is 15 residues long.

CDR3 bases: TGCGCCAGCAGCTCCCGGGGACTAGCGGGGGAAGAGACCCAGTACTTC. Translation gives CASSSRGLAGEETQYF. The V gene is TRBV4-1, the J gene TRBJ2-5; 14 nucleotides agree with TRBD2. Germline CDR1 and CDR2: MGHRA and YSYEKL. The CDR3 has 16 residues. The J segment lost 3 bases and the V segment lost 5 bases, leaving 5 bases of the junction unmatched.

This clonotype was seen a few times. The V gene is TRBV7-9, the J gene TRBJ2-7; possibly TRBD1 for D (5 bases). The CDR3 covers 15 residues. Looked up from germline, CDR1 is SEHNR and CDR2 is FQNEAQ (reference sequence). V was clipped by 5 bases and J by 6 bases, with 20 bases between them. The CDR3 nucleotides are TGTGCCAGCAGCCCGCCCGACAGTTCTTTAAGCGAGCAGTACTTC. Translated, it gives CASSPPDSSLSEQYF. The full variable domain, completed using reference TRBV7-9 and TRBJ2-7, is DTGVSQNPRHKITKRGQNVTFRCDPISEHNRLYWYRQTLGQGPEFLTYFQNEAQLEKSRLLSDRFSAERPKGSFSTLEIQRTEQGDSAMYLCASSPPDSSLSEQYFGPGTRLTVT.

This clonotype has ten or more counts. This chain joins TRBV7-8 and TRBJ2-5; 11 bases are shared with TRBD2. The CDR3 is 19 amino acids. Germline V CDR1 and CDR2: SGHVS, FQNEAQ. Trimming removed 5 bases from V and 0 bases from J; junction bases left unmatched: 14. The CDR3 here is CASSLRVSSSGGDQETQYF. The CDR3 region has the DNA TGTGCCAGCAGCCTAAGGGTGTCGAGTAGCGGGGGGGACCAAGAGACCCAGTACTTC.

The rearrangement links TRBV5-1 to TRBJ2-7; TRBD2 matches at 13 bases. The CDR3 runs to 16 residues. V lost 4 bases, J lost 2 bases, and 6 bases stayed unmatched. Per the germline V gene, CDR1 is SGHRS and CDR2 is YFSETQ. The chain's CDR3 is CASSDRLAGGTYEQYF. As DNA, the CDR3 is TGCGCCAGCAGCGACCGACTAGCGGGGGGAACCTACGAGCAGTACTTC.